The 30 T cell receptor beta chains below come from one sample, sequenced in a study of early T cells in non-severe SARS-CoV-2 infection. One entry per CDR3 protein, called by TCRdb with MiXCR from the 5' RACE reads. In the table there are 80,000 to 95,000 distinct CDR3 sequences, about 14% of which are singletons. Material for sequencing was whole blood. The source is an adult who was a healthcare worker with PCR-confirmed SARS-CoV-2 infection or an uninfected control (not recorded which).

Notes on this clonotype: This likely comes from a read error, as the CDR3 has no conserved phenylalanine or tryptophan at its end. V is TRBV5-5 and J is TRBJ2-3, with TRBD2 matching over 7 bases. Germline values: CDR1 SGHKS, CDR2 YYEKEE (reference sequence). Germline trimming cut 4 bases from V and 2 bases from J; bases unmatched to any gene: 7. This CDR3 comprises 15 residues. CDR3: CASSRPGLPTDTQYS. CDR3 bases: TGTGCCAGCAGCAGGCCGGGACTACCCACAGATACGCAGTATTCT.

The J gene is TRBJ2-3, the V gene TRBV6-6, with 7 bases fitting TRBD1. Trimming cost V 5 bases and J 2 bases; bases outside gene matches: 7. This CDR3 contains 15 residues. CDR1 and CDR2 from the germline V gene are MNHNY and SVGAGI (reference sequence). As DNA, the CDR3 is TGTGCCAGCAGTGCAACGGGACAGATCACAGATACGCAGTATTTT. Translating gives CASSATGQITDTQYF.

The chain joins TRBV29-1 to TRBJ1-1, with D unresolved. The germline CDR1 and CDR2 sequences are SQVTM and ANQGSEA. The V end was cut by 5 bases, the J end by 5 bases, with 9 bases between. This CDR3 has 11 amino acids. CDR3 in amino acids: CSVNEGTEAFF. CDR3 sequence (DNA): TGCAGCGTTAACGAAGGGACTGAAGCTTTCTTT.

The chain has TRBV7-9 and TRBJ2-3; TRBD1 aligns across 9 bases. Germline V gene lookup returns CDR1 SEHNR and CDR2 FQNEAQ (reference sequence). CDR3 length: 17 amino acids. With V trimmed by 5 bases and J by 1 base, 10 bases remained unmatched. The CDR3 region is CASSTGTGPMGTDTQYF. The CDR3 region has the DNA TGTGCCAGCAGCACCGGGACAGGGCCGATGGGCACAGATACGCAGTATTTT.

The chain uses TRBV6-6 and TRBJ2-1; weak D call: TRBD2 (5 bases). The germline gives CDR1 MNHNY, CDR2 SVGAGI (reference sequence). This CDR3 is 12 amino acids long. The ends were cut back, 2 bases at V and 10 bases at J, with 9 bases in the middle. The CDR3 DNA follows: TGTGCCAGCAGTTACGGGCGGGCCGAGCAGTTCTTC. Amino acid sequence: CASSYGRAEQFF.

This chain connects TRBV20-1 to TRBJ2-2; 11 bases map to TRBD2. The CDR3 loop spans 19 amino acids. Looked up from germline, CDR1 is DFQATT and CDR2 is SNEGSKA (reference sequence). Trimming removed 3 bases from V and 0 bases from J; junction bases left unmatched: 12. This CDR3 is CSARASGGRHEANTGELFF. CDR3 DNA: TGCAGTGCTAGGGCTAGCGGGGGGCGCCATGAAGCGAACACCGGGGAGCTGTTTTTT.

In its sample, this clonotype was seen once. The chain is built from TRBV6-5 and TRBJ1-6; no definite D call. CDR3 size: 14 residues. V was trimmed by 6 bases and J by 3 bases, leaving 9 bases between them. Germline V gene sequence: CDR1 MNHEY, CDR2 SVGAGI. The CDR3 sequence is CASRAGSYNSPLHF. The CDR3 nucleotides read TGTGCCAGCAGGGCCGGGAGCTATAATTCACCCCTCCACTTT.

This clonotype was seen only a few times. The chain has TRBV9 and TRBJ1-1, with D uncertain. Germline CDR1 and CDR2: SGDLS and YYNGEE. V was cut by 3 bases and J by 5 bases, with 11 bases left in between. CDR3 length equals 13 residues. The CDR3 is CASSAEVSTEAFF. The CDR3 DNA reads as TGTGCCAGCAGCGCAGAGGTCTCAACTGAAGCTTTCTTT.

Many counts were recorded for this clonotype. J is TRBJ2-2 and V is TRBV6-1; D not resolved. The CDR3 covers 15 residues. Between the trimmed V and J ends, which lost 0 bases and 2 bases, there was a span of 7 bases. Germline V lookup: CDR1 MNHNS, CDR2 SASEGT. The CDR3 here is CASSEAGRNTGELFF. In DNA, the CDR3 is TGTGCCAGCAGTGAAGCGGGCCGCAACACCGGGGAGCTGTTTTTT.

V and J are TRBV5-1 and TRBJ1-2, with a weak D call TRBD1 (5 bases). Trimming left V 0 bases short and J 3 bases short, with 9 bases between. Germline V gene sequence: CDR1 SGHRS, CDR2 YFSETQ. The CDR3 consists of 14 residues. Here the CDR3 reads CASSLEGSHYGYTF. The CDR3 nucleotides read TGCGCCAGCAGCTTGGAGGGGAGCCACTATGGCTACACCTTC.

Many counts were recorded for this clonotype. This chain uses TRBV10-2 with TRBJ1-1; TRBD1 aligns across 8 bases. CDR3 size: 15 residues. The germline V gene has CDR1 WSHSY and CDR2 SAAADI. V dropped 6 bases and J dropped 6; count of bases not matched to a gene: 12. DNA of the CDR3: TGCGCCAGCAGGTCCCCCGGGACAGGAAAAGCTGAAGCTTTCTTT. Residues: CASRSPGTGKAEAFF.

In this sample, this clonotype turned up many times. CDR3 in amino acids: CASSLILTGSDTQYF. DNA for the CDR3: TGCGCCAGCAGCTTGATTTTGACAGGGTCAGATACGCAGTATTTT. The rearrangement joins TRBV5-1 to TRBJ2-3; TRBD1 matches 7 bases. Germline V gene sequence: CDR1 SGHRS, CDR2 YFSETQ. The CDR3 is 15 residues long. The trim removed 1 base at V and 4 bases at J, leaving 6 bases unmatched.

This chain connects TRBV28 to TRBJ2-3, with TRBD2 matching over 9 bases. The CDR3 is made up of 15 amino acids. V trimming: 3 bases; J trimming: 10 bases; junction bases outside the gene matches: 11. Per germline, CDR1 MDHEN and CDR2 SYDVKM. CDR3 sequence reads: CASSFETSGLPAQYF. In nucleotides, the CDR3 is TGTGCCAGCAGTTTCGAGACTAGCGGCCTGCCGGCGCAGTATTTT.

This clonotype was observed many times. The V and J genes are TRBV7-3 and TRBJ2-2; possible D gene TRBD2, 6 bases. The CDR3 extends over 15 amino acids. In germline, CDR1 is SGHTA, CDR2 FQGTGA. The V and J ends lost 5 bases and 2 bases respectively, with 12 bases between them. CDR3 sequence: CASSLMGGNTGELFF. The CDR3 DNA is TGTGCCAGCAGCCTAATGGGGGGAAACACCGGGGAGCTGTTTTTT.

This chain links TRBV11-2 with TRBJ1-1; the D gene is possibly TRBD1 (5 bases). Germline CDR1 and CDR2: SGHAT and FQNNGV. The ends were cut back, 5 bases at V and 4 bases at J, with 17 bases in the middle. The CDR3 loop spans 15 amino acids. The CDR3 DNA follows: TGTGCCAGCAGCAAAGGTGGGGCTTCGGCCACTGAAGCTTTCTTT. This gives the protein CASSKGGASATEAFF.

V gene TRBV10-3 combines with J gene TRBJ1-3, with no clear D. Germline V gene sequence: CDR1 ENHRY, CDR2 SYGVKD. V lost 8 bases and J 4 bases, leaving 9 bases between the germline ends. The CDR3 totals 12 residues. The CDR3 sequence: CAIGETGNTIYF. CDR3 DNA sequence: TGTGCCATCGGGGAGACAGGAAACACCATATATTTT.

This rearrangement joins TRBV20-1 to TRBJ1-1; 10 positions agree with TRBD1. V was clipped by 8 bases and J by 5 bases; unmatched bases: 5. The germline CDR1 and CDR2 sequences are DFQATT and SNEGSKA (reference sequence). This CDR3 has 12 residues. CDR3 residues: CSLTGGLTEAFF. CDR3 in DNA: TGCAGTTTGACAGGGGGCTTGACTGAAGCTTTCTTT.

The CDR3 DNA follows: TGTGCCAGCAGCAACAGGGGGCGCTTAGAAAAACTGTTTTTT. Translating it yields CASSNRGRLEKLFF. The V and J genes are TRBV7-9 and TRBJ1-4; 9 positions match TRBD1. Germline loops: CDR1 SEHNR, CDR2 FQNEAQ (reference sequence). The CDR3 contains 14 residues. J lost 8 bases, V lost 5 bases, and 6 bases had no gene match.

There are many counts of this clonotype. The CDR3 sequence is CASSLTGNNQPQHF. The CDR3 DNA reads as TGCGCCAGCAGCTTGACAGGGAACAATCAGCCCCAGCATTTT. The chain employs TRBV5-1 and TRBJ1-5; D is perhaps TRBD1 (6 bases). The length of the CDR3 is 14 residues. V dropped 1 base and J dropped 3 bases, with 8 bases sitting between them. Germline V lookup: CDR1 SGHRS, CDR2 YFSETQ.

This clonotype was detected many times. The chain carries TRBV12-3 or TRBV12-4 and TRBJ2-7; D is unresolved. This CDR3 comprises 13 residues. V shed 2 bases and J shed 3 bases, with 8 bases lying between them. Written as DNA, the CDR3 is TGTGCCAGCAGTTTAATGCAGTTCTACGAGCAGTACTTC. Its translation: CASSLMQFYEQYF.

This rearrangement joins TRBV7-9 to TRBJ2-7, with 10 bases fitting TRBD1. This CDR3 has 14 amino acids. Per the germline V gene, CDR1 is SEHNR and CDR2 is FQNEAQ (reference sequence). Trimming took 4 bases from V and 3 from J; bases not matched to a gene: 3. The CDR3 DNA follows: TGTGCCAGCAGCTCGGGACAGGGGTACTACGAGCAGTACTTC. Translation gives CASSSGQGYYEQYF.

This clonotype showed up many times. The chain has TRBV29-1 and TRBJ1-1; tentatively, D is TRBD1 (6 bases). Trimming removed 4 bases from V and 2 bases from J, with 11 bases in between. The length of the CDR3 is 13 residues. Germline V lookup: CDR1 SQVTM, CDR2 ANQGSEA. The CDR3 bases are TGCAGCGTTGTTCGGACAGCTAACACTGAAGCTTTCTTT. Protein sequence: CSVVRTANTEAFF.

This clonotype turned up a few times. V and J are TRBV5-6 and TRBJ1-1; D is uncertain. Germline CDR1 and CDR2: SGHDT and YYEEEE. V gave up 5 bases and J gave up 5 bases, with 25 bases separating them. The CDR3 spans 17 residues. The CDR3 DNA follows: TGTGCCAGCAGTGCAGTCGGAGTGGACCTTAAAGGGACTGAAGCTTTCTTT. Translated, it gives CASSAVGVDLKGTEAFF.

In nucleotides, the CDR3 is TGCAGCGTTCAACAGTATCAAGAGACCCAGTACTTC. Translated: CSVQQYQETQYF. This sequence joins TRBV29-1 and TRBJ2-5; D is uncertain. V dropped 5 bases and J dropped 2 bases, with 9 bases sitting between them. This CDR3 is 12 amino acids long. Germline lookup yields CDR1 SQVTM and CDR2 ANQGSEA. The full variable domain, in which reference TRBV29-1 and TRBJ2-5 provide the parts outside the CDR3, is SAVISQKPSRDICQRGTSLTIQCQVDSQVTMMFWYRQQPGQSLTLIATANQGSEATYESGFVIDKFPISRPNLTFSTLTVSNMSPEDSSIYLCSVQQYQETQYFGPGTRLLVL.

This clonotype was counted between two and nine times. The CDR3 loop reads CASSPYLRAGNEQYF. The DNA for the CDR3 is TGTGCCAGCAGTCCATACCTCAGGGCGGGTAACGAGCAGTACTTC. The chain employs TRBV28 and TRBJ2-7; D possibly matches TRBD1 or TRBD2 (5 bases each). CDR3 length equals 15 residues. V shed 5 bases and J shed 5 bases, with 19 bases lying between them. Per the germline V gene, CDR1 is MDHEN and CDR2 is SYDVKM. The full variable domain, completed using reference TRBV28 and TRBJ2-7, is DVKVTQSSRYLVKRTGEKVFLECVQDMDHENMFWYRQDPGLGLRLIYFSYDVKMKEKGDIPEGYSVSREKKERFSLILESASTNQTSMYLCASSPYLRAGNEQYFGPGTRLTVT.

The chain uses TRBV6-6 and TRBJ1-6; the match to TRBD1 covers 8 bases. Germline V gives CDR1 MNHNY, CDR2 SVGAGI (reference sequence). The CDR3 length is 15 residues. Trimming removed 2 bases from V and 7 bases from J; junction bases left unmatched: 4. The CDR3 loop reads CASSYPDRENSPLHF. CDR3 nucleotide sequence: TGTGCCAGCAGTTACCCGGACAGGGAGAATTCACCCCTCCACTTT.

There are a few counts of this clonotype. The CDR3 DNA sequence: TGTGCCAGCAGTATAGGGCGTCACCTAGCCCCAGATACGCAGTATTTT. Its translation: CASSIGRHLAPDTQYF. V gene TRBV6-2 or TRBV6-3 combines with J gene TRBJ2-3; the D gene is possibly TRBD2 (5 bases). This CDR3 comprises 16 residues. Germline-derived CDR1 and CDR2 are MNHEY and SVGEGT. The V end lost 5 bases, the J end lost 4 bases, and 19 bases lay between the germline ends.

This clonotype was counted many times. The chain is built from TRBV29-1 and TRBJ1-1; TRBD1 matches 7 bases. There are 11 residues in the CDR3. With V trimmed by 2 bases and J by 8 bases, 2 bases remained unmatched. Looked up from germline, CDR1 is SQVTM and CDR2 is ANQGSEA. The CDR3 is CSVERGQEAFF. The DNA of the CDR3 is TGCAGCGTTGAAAGGGGGCAAGAAGCTTTCTTT.

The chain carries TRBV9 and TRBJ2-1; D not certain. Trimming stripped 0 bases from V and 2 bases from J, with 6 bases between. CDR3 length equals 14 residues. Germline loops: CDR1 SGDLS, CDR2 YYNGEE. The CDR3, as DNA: TGTGCCAGCAGCGTAGGGGGTGCCTACAATGAGCAGTTCTTC. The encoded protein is CASSVGGAYNEQFF.

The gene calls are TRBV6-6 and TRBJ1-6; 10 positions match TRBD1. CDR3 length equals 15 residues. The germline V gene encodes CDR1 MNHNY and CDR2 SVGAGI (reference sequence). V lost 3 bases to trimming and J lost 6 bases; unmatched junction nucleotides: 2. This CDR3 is CASSYRTGGNSPLHF. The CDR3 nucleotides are TGTGCCAGCAGTTATCGGACAGGGGGTAATTCACCCCTCCACTTT.